In this sample, the clone carrying this TCR beta chain turned up once. These data are taken from a study of blood T cell repertoires in COVID-19. At the level of the study: Whether acute or convalescent, the COVID-19 samples came from the United States, Italy and Spain.

Clones were sequenced by immunoSEQ multiplex PCR, and TCRdb holds only the in-frame ones, with some missing. The data show fewer than 60,000 clones, more than 80% seen once. V trimming: 1 base; J trimming: 8 bases; junction bases outside the gene matches: 8. The germline V gene has CDR1 SGHRS and CDR2 YFSETQ. The length of the CDR3 is 14 residues. This sequence originates from a man aged 55-75 years with COVID-19, enrolled during active disease. The chain is built from TRBV5-1 and TRBJ1-2; TRBD1 matches at 7 bases. Sequencing was done on a sample of peripheral blood. The CDR3 nucleotides are TGCGCCAGCAGCTTGAGCGAGGGGGCACGGGGCTACACCTTC. Protein product: CASSLSEGARGYTF.